The clone carrying this TCR beta chain was seen only a few times. Its antigen is not known. This sample is drawn from a study of type 1 regulatory T cells. Background on the study: An in vitro protocol generated T-allo10, a Tr1-enriched, alloantigen-specific CD4 T cell product.

This CDR3 has 16 residues. Germline CDR1 is SGHVS and CDR2 is FNYEAQ. V lost 1 base, J lost 5 bases, and 5 bases stayed unmatched. TCRdb passed the reads through MiXCR, listing each CDR3 protein once. Among about 68,000 distinct CDR3 sequences listed, roughly 60% were seen once. The V and J genes are TRBV7-6 and TRBJ2-3; 11 bases map to TRBD2. Sequencing input: cultured T cells, either the whole culture or a sorted T cell fraction (not recorded which). The subset was: Tr1-enriched cell product generated in vitro against host alloantigens. The TCR was taken from a human donor in good health. CDR3 residues: CASSLGVAGGEDTQYF. In nucleotides, the CDR3 is TGTGCCAGCAGCTTAGGGGTAGCGGGAGGGGAAGATACGCAGTATTTT.